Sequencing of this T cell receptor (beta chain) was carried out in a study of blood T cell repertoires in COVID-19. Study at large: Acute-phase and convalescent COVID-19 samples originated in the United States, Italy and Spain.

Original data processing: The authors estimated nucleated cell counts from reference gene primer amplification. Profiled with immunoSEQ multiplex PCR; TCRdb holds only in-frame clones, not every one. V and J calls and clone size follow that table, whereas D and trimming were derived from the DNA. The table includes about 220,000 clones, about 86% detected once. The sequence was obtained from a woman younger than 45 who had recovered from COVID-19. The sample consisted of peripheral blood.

CDR3 region: CASSLEGQINSPLHF. CDR3 DNA sequence: TGTGCCAGCAGCCTAGAGGGACAGATCAACTCACCCCTCCACTTT. This rearrangement joins TRBV13 to TRBJ1-6; 7 positions match TRBD1. The CDR3 has 15 residues. CDR1 PRHDT and CDR2 FYEKMQ come from the germline V gene (reference sequence). Unmatched junction bases numbered 11, after V lost 5 bases and J lost 10 bases.